One sample yielded the 5 T cell receptor beta chains listed below, sequenced in a study of blood T cell repertoires in COVID-19. Produced via immunoSEQ multiplex PCR; TCRdb's table is partial and in-frame only. This table holds around 100,000 clones, just under 85% found once. Material: peripheral blood. The receptors derive from a man aged 50-59 years with active or convalescent COVID-19.

This rearrangement joins TRBV27 to TRBJ1-1, with D possibly matching TRBD1 (6 bases). The germline gives CDR1 MNHEY, CDR2 SMNVEV (reference sequence). The V and J ends lost 5 bases and 1 base respectively, with 11 bases between them. The CDR3 runs to 14 residues. This CDR3 is CASSHREGNTEAFF. CDR3 in DNA: TGTGCCAGCAGTCACAGGGAAGGGAACACTGAAGCTTTCTTT.

V is TRBV25-1 and J is TRBJ1-3; a possible D gene is TRBD1 (5 bases). V was pared by 1 base and J by 0 bases, with 13 bases between. This CDR3 contains 17 residues. In germline, CDR1 is MGHDK, CDR2 SYGVNS. CDR3 bases: TGTGCCAGCAGTGAATGGGGAGGGGTGAGCTCTGGAAACACCATATATTTT. It is translated as CASSEWGGVSSGNTIYF.

V usage is TRBV2 and J usage is TRBJ2-7, with 7 bases fitting TRBD1. This CDR3 region has 15 residues. After removal of 5 bases from V and 0 bases from J, the junction contained 7 bases not matched to a gene. Germline V gene data show CDR1 as SNHLY and CDR2 as FYNNEI. The CDR3 bases are TGTGCCAGCAGTAAAGACAGGGTCACCTCCTACGAGCAGTACTTC. Translation: CASSKDRVTSYEQYF.

The chain has TRBV5-1 and TRBJ1-1; 9 bases map to TRBD1. V shed 2 bases and J 8 bases; nucleotides not matched to a gene: 7. The CDR3 runs 14 residues. The V gene's germline CDR1 is SGHRS and CDR2 YFSETQ. The CDR3 reads CASSFDRGFAEAFF. The CDR3 DNA sequence: TGCGCCAGCAGCTTCGACAGGGGGTTTGCCGAAGCTTTCTTT.

This sequence joins TRBV27 and TRBJ1-1; the match to TRBD1 covers 10 bases. The junction had 4 bases not matched to a gene; V was cut back by 5 bases and J by 4 bases. Germline V gene lookup returns CDR1 MNHEY and CDR2 SMNVEV (reference sequence). There are 14 residues in the CDR3. CDR3: CASSADRGITEAFF. The DNA of the CDR3 is TGTGCCAGCAGTGCGGACAGGGGGATCACTGAAGCTTTCTTT.